This T cell receptor beta chain emerged from a study of OX40 agonist ivuxolimab in advanced cancers. Findings and caveats of the study: A proportion of nonresponders additionally exhibited low normalized T-cell clonal expansion.

For this clone: Its antigen is currently unknown.

Using immunoSEQ multiplex PCR, the repertoire was profiled, and TCRdb retains in-frame clones only, with some absent. Altogether tens of thousands of clones are present, about 91% being singletons, with the ten largest covering roughly 0.38%. Per the germline V gene, CDR1 is GTSNPN and CDR2 is SVGIG (reference sequence). Between the trimmed V and J ends, which lost 8 bases and 8 bases, there was a span of 15 bases. The CDR3 extends over 12 amino acids. The sequence was collected from an adult with an advanced solid tumor such as melanoma, head and neck, liver or kidney cancer. The V and J genes are TRBV30 and TRBJ1-4, with a weak D call TRBD1 (5 bases). Sequencing used CD4+ or CD8+ T cells sorted from blood, obtained in a trial of the OX40 agonist ivuxolimab. CDR3 DNA: TGTGCCCTACAGGCGGGTTACGAAAAACTGTTTTTT. This codes for CALQAGYEKLFF. Looking up the rest from reference TRBV30 and TRBJ1-4 gives the full variable domain: SQTIHQWPATLVQPVGSPLSLECTVEGTSNPNLYWYRQAAGRGLQLLFYSVGIGQISSEVPQNLSASRPQDRQFILSSKKLLLSDSGFYLCALQAGYEKLFFGSGTQLSVL.